This entry describes one T cell receptor beta chain. CDR3 size: 12 residues. The V end was cut by 5 bases, the J end by 12 bases, with 16 bases between. The data are from a study of early T cells in non-severe SARS-CoV-2 infection. Looking at the study overall: Bulk RNA taken from unsorted whole blood was sequenced, leaving chains unpaired.

Attached unique molecular identifiers marked individual cDNA molecules. TCRdb ran MiXCR on the 5' RACE reads and lists one entry per CDR3 protein. Of 50,000 to 70,000 distinct CDR3 sequences in the sample, around 12% were seen once. The sample consisted of whole blood. This chain joins TRBV12-3 or TRBV12-4 and TRBJ1-1; D call uncertain. The sequence came from an adult who was a healthcare worker with PCR-confirmed SARS-CoV-2 infection or an uninfected control (not recorded which). The CDR3: CASSRPLSGSFF. The DNA for the CDR3 is TGTGCCAGCAGTAGGCCCCTAAGCGGGTCTTTCTTT.